A selection of T cell receptor beta chains follows, all from one sample in a study of CD4 and CD8 cells across lung adenocarcinoma regions. TCRdb re-derived calls from the PCR reads in MiXCR, one entry per CDR3 protein. This table holds tens of thousands of distinct CDR3 sequences, roughly half found once. Sequences were obtained from CD8+ T cells from the center of a lung tumor. Receptors were obtained from a female donor with lung adenocarcinoma. The CD4 and CD8 labels of this study may be unreliable. Each CDR3 is given with its conserved first and last residue. A clone size is listed for some rows: how often the clone was seen (once, few, many), or a class if it is expanded.

CDR3 length: 17; clone size: .; J gene: TRBJ2-3; V gene: TRBV27; CDR3 protein: CASSPEIGGGGAETQYF
CDR3 length: 20; clone size: .; J gene: TRBJ2-5; V gene: TRBV6-1; CDR3 protein: CASRGRQGVVGGRGTETQYF
CDR3 length: 15; clone size: many; J gene: TRBJ1-2; V gene: TRBV27; CDR3 protein: CASSPWTGASYGYTF
CDR3 length: 15; clone size: .; J gene: .; V gene: TRBV9; CDR3 protein: CASSVGAGDAGEQFF
CDR3 length: 13; clone size: .; J gene: .; V gene: TRBV7-3; CDR3 protein: CASSQRVQDEQFF
CDR3 length: 11; clone size: many; J gene: TRBJ2-3; V gene: TRBV12-3/TRBV12-4; CDR3 protein: CASSPLDTQYF
CDR3 length: 15; clone size: once; J gene: .; V gene: TRBV6-1; CDR3 protein: CASSSARINTETQYF
CDR3 length: 12; clone size: .; J gene: TRBJ1-2; V gene: TRBV12-3/TRBV12-4; CDR3 protein: CASSLFGVGYTF
CDR3 length: 12; clone size: few; J gene: TRBJ2-3; V gene: TRBV6-1; CDR3 protein: CASRQGADTQYF
CDR3 length: 14; clone size: few; J gene: TRBJ1-2; V gene: TRBV6-5; CDR3 protein: CASRGTEPPPGYTF
CDR3 length: 15; clone size: .; J gene: TRBJ2-3; V gene: TRBV7-2; CDR3 protein: CASSLSSTASDTQYF
CDR3 length: 14; clone size: few; J gene: TRBJ2-1; V gene: TRBV9; CDR3 protein: CASSVTTGYNEQFF
CDR3 length: 13; clone size: many; J gene: TRBJ2-7; V gene: TRBV6-1; CDR3 protein: CASRPLFGQPEYF
CDR3 length: 15; clone size: .; J gene: TRBJ2-7; V gene: TRBV6-1; CDR3 protein: CASIQDGYPTYEQYF
CDR3 length: 13; clone size: many; J gene: TRBJ1-1; V gene: TRBV27; CDR3 protein: CASSLSGTPEAFF
CDR3 length: 19; clone size: .; J gene: TRBJ2-3; V gene: TRBV27; CDR3 protein: CASSTQFAIPGQLTDTQYF
CDR3 length: 17; clone size: many; J gene: TRBJ2-3; V gene: TRBV6-1; CDR3 protein: CASSAQGLAGITDTQYF
CDR3 length: 15; clone size: .; J gene: TRBJ2-1; V gene: TRBV4-1; CDR3 protein: CASSQTGTGPNEQFF
CDR3 length: 13; clone size: many; J gene: TRBJ2-5; V gene: TRBV28; CDR3 protein: CASSEGGEETQYF
CDR3 length: 15; clone size: many; J gene: TRBJ2-2; V gene: TRBV27; CDR3 protein: CASTRTGRGTGELFF
CDR3 length: 12; clone size: few; J gene: TRBJ2-2; V gene: TRBV6-5; CDR3 protein: CASSYGIGELFF
CDR3 length: 14; clone size: .; J gene: TRBJ1-1; V gene: TRBV27; CDR3 protein: CASTTYGGNTEAFF
CDR3 length: 13; clone size: .; J gene: TRBJ2-4; V gene: TRBV25-1; CDR3 protein: CGSGGHDQNIQYF
CDR3 length: 15; clone size: .; J gene: TRBJ2-1; V gene: TRBV6-1; CDR3 protein: CASTGRGQGYNEQFF
CDR3 length: 14; clone size: .; J gene: TRBJ2-1; V gene: TRBV7-2; CDR3 protein: CASSLEDPRPQQFF